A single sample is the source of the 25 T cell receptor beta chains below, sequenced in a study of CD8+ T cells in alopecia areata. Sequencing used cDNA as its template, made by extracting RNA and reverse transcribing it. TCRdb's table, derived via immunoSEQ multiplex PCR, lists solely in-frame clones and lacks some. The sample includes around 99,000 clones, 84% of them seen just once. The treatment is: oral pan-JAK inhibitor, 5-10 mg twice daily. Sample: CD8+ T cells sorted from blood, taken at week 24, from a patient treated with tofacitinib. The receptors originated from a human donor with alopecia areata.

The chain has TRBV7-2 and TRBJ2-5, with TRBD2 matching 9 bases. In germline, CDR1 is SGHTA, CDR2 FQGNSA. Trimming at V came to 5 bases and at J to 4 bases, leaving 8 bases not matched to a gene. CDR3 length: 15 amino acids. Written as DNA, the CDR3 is TGTGCCAGCAGCACGGGACTAGCAGGGGTAGAGACCCAGTACTTC. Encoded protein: CASSTGLAGVETQYF.

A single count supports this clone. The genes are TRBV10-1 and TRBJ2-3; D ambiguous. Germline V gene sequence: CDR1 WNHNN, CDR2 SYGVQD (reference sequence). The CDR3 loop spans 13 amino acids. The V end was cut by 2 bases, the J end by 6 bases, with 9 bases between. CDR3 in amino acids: CASSEGSRDTQYF. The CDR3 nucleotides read TGCGCCAGCAGTGAGGGCTCCCGGGATACGCAGTATTTT.

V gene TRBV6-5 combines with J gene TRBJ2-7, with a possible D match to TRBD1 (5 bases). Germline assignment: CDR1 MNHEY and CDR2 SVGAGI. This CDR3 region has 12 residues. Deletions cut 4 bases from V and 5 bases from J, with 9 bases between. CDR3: CASSSSGNEQYF. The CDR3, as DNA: TGTGCCAGCAGTTCCTCAGGGAACGAGCAGTACTTC.

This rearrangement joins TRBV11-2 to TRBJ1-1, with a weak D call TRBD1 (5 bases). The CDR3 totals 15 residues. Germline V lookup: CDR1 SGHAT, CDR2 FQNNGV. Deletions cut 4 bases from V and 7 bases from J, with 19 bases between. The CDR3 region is CASSSPKGLIGEAFF. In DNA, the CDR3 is TGTGCCAGCAGCTCCCCGAAGGGGCTGATCGGTGAAGCTTTCTTT.

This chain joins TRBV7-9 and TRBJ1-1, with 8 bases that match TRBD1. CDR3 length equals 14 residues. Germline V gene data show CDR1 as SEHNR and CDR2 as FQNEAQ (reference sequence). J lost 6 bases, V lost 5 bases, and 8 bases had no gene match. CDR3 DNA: TGTGCCAGCAGCCCGCCAGGACAGGGCCCTGAAGCTTTCTTT. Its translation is CASSPPGQGPEAFF.

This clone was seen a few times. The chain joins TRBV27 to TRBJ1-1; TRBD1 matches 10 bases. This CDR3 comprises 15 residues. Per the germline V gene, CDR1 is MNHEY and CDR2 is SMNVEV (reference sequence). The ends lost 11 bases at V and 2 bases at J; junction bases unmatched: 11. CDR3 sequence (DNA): TGTGCCGTACCGGGACAGGGGCCTTTCAACACTGAAGCTTTCTTT. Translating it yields CAVPGQGPFNTEAFF.

CDR3 amino acids: CASSYPLPSTDTQYF. As DNA, the CDR3 is TGTGCCAGCAGTTACCCCCTCCCTAGCACAGATACGCAGTATTTT. The J gene is TRBJ2-3, the V gene TRBV6-5; no clear D. Trimming cost V 2 bases and J 0 bases, with 9 bases left between them. This CDR3 region has 15 residues. CDR1 and CDR2 (germline): MNHEY, SVGAGI.

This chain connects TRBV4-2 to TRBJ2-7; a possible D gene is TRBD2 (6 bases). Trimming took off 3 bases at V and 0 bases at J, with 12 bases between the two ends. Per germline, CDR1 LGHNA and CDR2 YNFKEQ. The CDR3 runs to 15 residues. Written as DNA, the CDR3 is TGTGCCAGCAGCCACGGGGGACTCAGCTCCTACGAGCAGTACTTC. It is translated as CASSHGGLSSYEQYF.

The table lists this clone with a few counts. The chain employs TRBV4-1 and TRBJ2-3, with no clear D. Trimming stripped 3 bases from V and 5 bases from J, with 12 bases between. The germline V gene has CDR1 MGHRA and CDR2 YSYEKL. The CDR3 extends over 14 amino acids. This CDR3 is CASSHSKDGDTQYF. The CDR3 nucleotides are TGCGCCAGCAGCCACTCAAAAGATGGAGATACGCAGTATTTT.

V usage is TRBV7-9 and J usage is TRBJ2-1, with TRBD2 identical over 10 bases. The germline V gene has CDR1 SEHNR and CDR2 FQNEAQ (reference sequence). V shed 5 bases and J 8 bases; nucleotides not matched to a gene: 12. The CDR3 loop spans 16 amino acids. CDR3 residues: CASSPRGLAARDEQFF. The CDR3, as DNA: TGTGCCAGCAGCCCCCGTGGACTAGCGGCTCGGGATGAGCAGTTCTTC.

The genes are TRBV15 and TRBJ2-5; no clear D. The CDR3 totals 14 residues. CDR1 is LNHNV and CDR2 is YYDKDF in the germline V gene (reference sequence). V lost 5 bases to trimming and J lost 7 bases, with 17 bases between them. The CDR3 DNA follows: TGTGCCACCAGCCTCGGAAAAACCCGAGGGACCCAGTACTTC. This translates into CATSLGKTRGTQYF.

CDR3 loop: CASRPGTGSYEQYF. CDR3 nucleotides: TGTGCCAGCAGACCCGGGACAGGCTCCTACGAGCAGTACTTC. J is TRBJ2-7 and V is TRBV7-2; 8 nucleotides line up with TRBD1. The CDR3 runs 14 residues. The junction had 4 bases not matched to a gene; V was cut back by 6 bases and J by 0 bases. CDR1 is SGHTA, CDR2 FQGNSA, per germline. Looking up the rest from reference TRBV7-2 and TRBJ2-7 gives the full variable domain: GAGVSQSPSNKVTEKGKDVELRCDPISGHTALYWYRQSLGQGLEFLIYFQGNSAPDKSGLPSDRFSAERTGGSVSTLTIQRTQQEDSAVYLCASRPGTGSYEQYFGPGTRLTVT.

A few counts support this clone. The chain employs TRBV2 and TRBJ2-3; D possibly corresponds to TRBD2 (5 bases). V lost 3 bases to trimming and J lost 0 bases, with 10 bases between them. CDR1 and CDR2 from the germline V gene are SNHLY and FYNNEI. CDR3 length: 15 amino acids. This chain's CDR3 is CASSDGLTSTDTQYF. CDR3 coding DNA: TGTGCCAGCAGTGACGGACTGACTAGCACAGATACGCAGTATTTT. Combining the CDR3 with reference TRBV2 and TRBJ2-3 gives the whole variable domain EPEVTQTPSHQVTQMGQEVILRCVPISNHLYFYWYRQILGQKVEFLVSFYNNEISEKSEIFDDQFSVERPDGSNFTLKIRSTKLEDSAMYFCASSDGLTSTDTQYFGPGTRLTVL.

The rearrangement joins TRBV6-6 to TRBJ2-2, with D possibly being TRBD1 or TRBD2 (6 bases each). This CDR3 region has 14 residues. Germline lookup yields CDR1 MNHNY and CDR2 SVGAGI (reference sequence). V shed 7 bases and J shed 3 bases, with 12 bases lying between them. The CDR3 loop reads CASTWGADTGELFF. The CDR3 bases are TGTGCCAGCACCTGGGGGGCGGACACCGGGGAGCTGTTTTTT.

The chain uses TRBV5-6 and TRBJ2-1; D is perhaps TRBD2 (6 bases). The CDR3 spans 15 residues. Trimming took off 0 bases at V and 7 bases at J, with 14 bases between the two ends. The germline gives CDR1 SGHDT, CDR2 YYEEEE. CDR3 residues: CASSLGGFGGNEQFF. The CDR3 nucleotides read TGTGCCAGCAGCTTGGGTGGGTTTGGGGGGAATGAGCAGTTCTTC.

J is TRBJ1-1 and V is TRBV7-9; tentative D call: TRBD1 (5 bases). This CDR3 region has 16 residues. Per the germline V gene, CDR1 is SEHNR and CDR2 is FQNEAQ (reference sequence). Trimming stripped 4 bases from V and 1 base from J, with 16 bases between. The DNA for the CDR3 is TGTGCCAGCAGCTCTAGCCCGGGGCCCTGGAACACTGAAGCTTTCTTT. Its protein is CASSSSPGPWNTEAFF.

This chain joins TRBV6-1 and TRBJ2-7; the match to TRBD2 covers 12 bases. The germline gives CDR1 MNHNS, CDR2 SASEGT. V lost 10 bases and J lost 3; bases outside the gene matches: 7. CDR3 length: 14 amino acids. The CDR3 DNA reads TGTGCCACCCAGACTAGCGGGGGCCTCTACGAGCAGTACTTC. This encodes CATQTSGGLYEQYF.

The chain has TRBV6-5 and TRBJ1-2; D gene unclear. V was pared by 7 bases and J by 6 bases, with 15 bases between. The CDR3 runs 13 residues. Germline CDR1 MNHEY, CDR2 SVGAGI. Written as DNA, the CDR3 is TGTGCCAGCACCAACAGCGTCCGGAATGGCTACACCTTC. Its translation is CASTNSVRNGYTF.

The CDR3 is CASGLGASYEQYF. The CDR3 DNA follows: TGTGCTAGTGGTTTGGGAGCCTCCTACGAGCAGTACTTC. The gene calls are TRBV12-5 and TRBJ2-7; D unclear. Trimming took 1 base from V and 0 from J, leaving 4 bases between them. The germline V gene encodes CDR1 LGHNT and CDR2 FRNRAP. CDR3 length: 13 amino acids.

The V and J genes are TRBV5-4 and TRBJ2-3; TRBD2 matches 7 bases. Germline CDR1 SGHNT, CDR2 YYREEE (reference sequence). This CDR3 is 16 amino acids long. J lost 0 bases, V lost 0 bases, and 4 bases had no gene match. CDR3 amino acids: CASSLDLADSTDTQYF. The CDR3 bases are TGTGCCAGCAGCTTGGATCTAGCGGATAGCACAGATACGCAGTATTTT.

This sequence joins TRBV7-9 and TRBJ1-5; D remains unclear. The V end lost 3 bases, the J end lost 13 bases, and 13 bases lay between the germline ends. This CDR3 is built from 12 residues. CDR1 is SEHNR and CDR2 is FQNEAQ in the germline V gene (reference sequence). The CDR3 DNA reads TGTGCCAGCAGCTTGGCAGCGGATCGACAGCATTTT. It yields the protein CASSLAADRQHF. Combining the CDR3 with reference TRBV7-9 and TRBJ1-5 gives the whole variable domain DTGVSQNPRHKITKRGQNVTFRCDPISEHNRLYWYRQTLGQGPEFLTYFQNEAQLEKSRLLSDRFSAERPKGSFSTLEIQRTEQGDSAMYLCASSLAADRQHFGDGTRLSIL.

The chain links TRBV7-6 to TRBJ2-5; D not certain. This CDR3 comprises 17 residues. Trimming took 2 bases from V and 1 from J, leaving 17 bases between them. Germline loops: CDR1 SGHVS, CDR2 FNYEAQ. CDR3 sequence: CASSLTAAPNSQETQYF. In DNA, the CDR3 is TGTGCCAGCAGCTTAACGGCGGCGCCAAATAGCCAAGAGACCCAGTACTTC.

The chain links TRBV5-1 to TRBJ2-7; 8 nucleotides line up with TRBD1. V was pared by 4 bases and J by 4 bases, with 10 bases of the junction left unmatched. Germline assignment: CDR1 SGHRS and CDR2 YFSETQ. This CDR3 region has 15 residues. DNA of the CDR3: TGCGCCAGCAGCCTATCACAGGGGGTCCTGTACGAGCAGTACTTC. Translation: CASSLSQGVLYEQYF. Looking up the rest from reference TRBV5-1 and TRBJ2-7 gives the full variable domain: KAGVTQTPRYLIKTRGQQVTLSCSPISGHRSVSWYQQTPGQGLQFLFEYFSETQRNKGNFPGRFSGRQFSNSRSEMNVSTLELGDSALYLCASSLSQGVLYEQYFGPGTRLTVT.

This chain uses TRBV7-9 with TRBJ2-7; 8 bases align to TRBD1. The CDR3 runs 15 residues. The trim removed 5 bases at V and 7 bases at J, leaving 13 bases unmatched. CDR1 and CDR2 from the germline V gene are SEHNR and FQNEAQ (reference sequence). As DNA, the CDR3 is TGTGCCAGCAGCCCCATGACAGGGGCCCCGGGGGAGCAGTACTTC. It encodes CASSPMTGAPGEQYF.

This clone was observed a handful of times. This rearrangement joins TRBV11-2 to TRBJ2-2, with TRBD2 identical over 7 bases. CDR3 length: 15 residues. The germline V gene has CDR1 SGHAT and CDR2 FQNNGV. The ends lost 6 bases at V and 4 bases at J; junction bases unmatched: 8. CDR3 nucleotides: TGTGCCAGCAGATCGGGAGGTCAGGGCACCGGGGAGCTGTTTTTT. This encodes CASRSGGQGTGELFF.